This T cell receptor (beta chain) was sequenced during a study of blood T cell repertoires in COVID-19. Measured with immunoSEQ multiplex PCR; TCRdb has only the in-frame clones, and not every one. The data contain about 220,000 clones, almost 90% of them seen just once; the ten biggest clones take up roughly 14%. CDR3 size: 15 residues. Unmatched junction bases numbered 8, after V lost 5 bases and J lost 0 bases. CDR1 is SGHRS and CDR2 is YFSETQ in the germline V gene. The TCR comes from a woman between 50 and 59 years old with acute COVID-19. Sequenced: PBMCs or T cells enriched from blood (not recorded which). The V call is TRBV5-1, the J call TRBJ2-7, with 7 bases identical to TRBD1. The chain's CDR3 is CASSISGDSSYEQYF. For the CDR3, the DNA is TGCGCCAGCAGTATTAGTGGGGACAGCTCCTACGAGCAGTACTTC.